The 23 T cell receptor beta chains in this list originate from one sample, sequenced in a study of blood T cell repertoires in COVID-19. TCRdb's table, derived via immunoSEQ multiplex PCR, lists solely in-frame clones and lacks some. The sample holds over 50,000 clones; about 85% are singletons and the top ten take around 2.5%. Specimen: peripheral blood. The receptor set was obtained from a man aged 45-60 years with acute or convalescent COVID-19.

The V call is TRBV5-1, the J call TRBJ2-5, with 9 bases fitting TRBD2. The germline V gene has CDR1 SGHRS and CDR2 YFSETQ. CDR3 length: 13 amino acids. V lost 4 bases and J lost 4; bases outside the gene matches: 2. Written as DNA, the CDR3 is TGCGCCAGCAGCCCGGGACTAGCAGAGACCCAGTACTTC. The encoded protein is CASSPGLAETQYF.

The V gene is TRBV19, the J gene TRBJ2-5, with 10 bases that match TRBD1. Trimming at V came to 5 bases and at J to 6 bases, leaving 6 bases not matched to a gene. The CDR3 spans 14 residues. CDR1 is LNHDA and CDR2 is SQIVND in the germline V gene (reference sequence). Here the CDR3 reads CASSPGTGVKTQYF. Written as DNA, the CDR3 is TGTGCCAGTAGTCCCGGGACAGGGGTAAAGACCCAGTACTTC. The entire variable domain, with the rest obtained from reference TRBV19 and TRBJ2-5, is as follows: DGGITQSPKYLFRKEGQNVTLSCEQNLNHDAMYWYRQDPGQGLRLIYYSQIVNDFQKGDIAEGYSVSREKKESFPLTVTSAQKNPTAFYLCASSPGTGVKTQYFGPGTRLLVL.

V and J are TRBV6-6 and TRBJ2-7, with a possible D match to TRBD1 (6 bases). Trimming shortened V by 4 bases and J by 5 bases, and 15 bases separated the two germline ends. The CDR3 spans 14 residues. Germline V gene lookup returns CDR1 MNHNY and CDR2 SVGAGI (reference sequence). For the CDR3, the DNA is TGTGCCAGCAGTTTCGGGACACTTGTCGACGAGCAGTACTTC. It translates to CASSFGTLVDEQYF.

The chain is built from TRBV19 and TRBJ2-7; D is perhaps TRBD2 (6 bases). The CDR3 consists of 16 residues. With 3 bases removed from V and 2 bases from J, the gap between germline ends came to 17 bases. CDR1 LNHDA and CDR2 SQIVND come from the germline V gene (reference sequence). The CDR3 DNA reads TGTGCCAGTAGTATTGCCGGGGGTAGTGGGACCTACGAGCAGTACTTC. As protein: CASSIAGGSGTYEQYF.

Within the sample, this clone is medium-sized (0.01 to 0.1%). V gene TRBV19 combines with J gene TRBJ1-1, with 8 bases fitting TRBD1. The CDR3 contains 14 residues. From germline, CDR1 is LNHDA and CDR2 SQIVND (reference sequence). With 9 bases clipped from V and 0 bases from J, the junction kept 6 bases outside the gene matches. The CDR3 region is CASSLQGVNTEAFF. The CDR3, as DNA: TGTGCCAGCTCATTACAGGGGGTGAACACTGAAGCTTTCTTT.

This rearrangement joins TRBV3-1 (or the pseudogene TRBV3-2) to TRBJ1-1, with TRBD1 as a possible D gene (5 bases). There are 14 residues in the CDR3. Deletions cut 5 bases from V and 1 base from J, with 11 bases between. Germline CDR1 and CDR2: LGHDT and YNNKEL (reference sequence). CDR3 region: CASSRDLGNTEAFF. The CDR3, as DNA: TGTGCCAGCAGCAGGGACTTAGGGAACACTGAAGCTTTCTTT.

The chain recombines TRBV30 with TRBJ1-2, with no clear D. CDR3 length: 12 amino acids. V was pared by 7 bases and J by 2 bases, with 11 bases between. The germline V gene has CDR1 GTSNPN and CDR2 SVGIG (reference sequence). The CDR3 spells CASPSGNYGYTF. The CDR3 nucleotides read TGTGCCTCCCCCTCGGGGAACTATGGCTACACCTTC.

The chain joins TRBV29-1 to TRBJ2-1; D not resolved. Trimming took 1 base from V and 0 from J, leaving 7 bases between them. CDR1 and CDR2 (germline): SQVTM, ANQGSEA. The CDR3 is 14 amino acids. CDR3 sequence (DNA): TGCAGCGTTGAAGGAACGGTCTCCTACAATGAGCAGTTCTTC. Amino acid sequence: CSVEGTVSYNEQFF.

Only one count was recorded for this clone. V gene TRBV18 combines with J gene TRBJ2-1, with D possibly TRBD2 on 5 matching bases. V shed 3 bases and J shed 5 bases, with 14 bases lying between them. The CDR3 runs to 15 residues. Per the germline V gene, CDR1 is KGHSH and CDR2 is LQKENI. The CDR3 region is CASSPFRGRDNEQFF. The DNA of the CDR3 is TGTGCCAGCTCACCGTTTCGCGGGCGGGACAATGAGCAGTTCTTC.

This clone was picked up one time. This specimen includes other DNA sequences encoding the same CDR3. The chain employs TRBV19 and TRBJ2-3; 12 bases are a match to TRBD1. The CDR3 spans 14 residues. Germline CDR1 is LNHDA and CDR2 is SQIVND (reference sequence). V lost 9 bases, J lost 7 bases, and 8 bases stayed unmatched. The CDR3, as DNA: TGTGCCAGCACTCCGGGACAGGGGGCATATACGCAGTATTTT. The encoded protein is CASTPGQGAYTQYF.

The chain carries TRBV18 and TRBJ1-5, with D tentatively TRBD1 (6 bases). This CDR3 region has 13 residues. The ends were cut back, 6 bases at V and 5 bases at J, with 11 bases in the middle. Germline V gives CDR1 KGHSH, CDR2 LQKENI. Here the CDR3 DNA reads TGTGCCAGCTCTGAAGGGGGGGATCAGCCCCAGCATTTT. It yields the protein CASSEGGDQPQHF.

This clone has just one count. The chain carries TRBV28 and TRBJ1-2; 9 bases are shared with TRBD1. The CDR3 sequence is 15 residues long. The germline V gene has CDR1 MDHEN and CDR2 SYDVKM. J gave up 2 bases and V 4 bases, and 5 bases lay outside the gene matches. CDR3 nucleotide sequence: TGTGCCAGCAGTTCCCCCGGGACAGGGAACTATGGCTACACCTTC. Its protein product is CASSSPGTGNYGYTF.

Only a few counts were recorded for this clone. This chain connects TRBV3-1 (or the pseudogene TRBV3-2) to TRBJ2-2; 10 bases align to TRBD2. CDR3 size: 17 residues. The J segment lost 4 bases and the V segment lost 1 base, leaving 6 bases of the junction unmatched. In germline, CDR1 is LGHDT, CDR2 YNNKEL (reference sequence). CDR3 amino acids: CASSQVTSGRATGELFF. The CDR3 DNA sequence: TGTGCCAGCAGCCAAGTGACAAGCGGGAGGGCCACCGGGGAGCTGTTTTTT.

This chain connects TRBV19 to TRBJ1-4; the match to TRBD1 covers 7 bases. Trimming took 7 bases from V and 2 from J; bases not matched to a gene: 4. The CDR3 consists of 14 residues. The V gene's germline CDR1 is LNHDA and CDR2 SQIVND (reference sequence). CDR3 nucleotide sequence: TGTGCCAGTATGGGGACAGCCACTAATGAAAAACTGTTTTTT. It specifies CASMGTATNEKLFF.

This chain joins TRBV7-8 and TRBJ2-7; a possible D gene is TRBD2 (7 bases). V was cut by 2 bases and J by 0 bases, with 14 bases left in between. The germline V gene has CDR1 SGHVS and CDR2 FQNEAQ. The CDR3 totals 16 residues. The DNA for the CDR3 is TGTGCCAGCAGCTTAAGGGGGGGTTTGAGCTCCTACGAGCAGTACTTC. Its protein is CASSLRGGLSSYEQYF.

This clone was observed a few times. The genes are TRBV7-9 and TRBJ2-7, with D uncertain. Germline V lookup: CDR1 SEHNR, CDR2 FQNEAQ (reference sequence). Trimming cost V 5 bases and J 2 bases, with 7 bases left between them. The CDR3 runs to 12 residues. The CDR3 is CASSVTTYEQYF. DNA for the CDR3: TGTGCCAGCAGCGTCACAACCTACGAGCAGTACTTC.

CDR3 region: CASSEATSGGVDTQYF. CDR3 DNA: TGTGCCAGCAGTGAAGCGACTAGCGGGGGGGTGGATACGCAGTATTTT. The V gene is TRBV2, the J gene TRBJ2-3, with 14 bases lining up with TRBD2. CDR1 is SNHLY, CDR2 FYNNEI, per germline. The ends lost 0 bases at V and 6 bases at J; junction bases unmatched: 2. The CDR3 consists of 16 residues.

The rearrangement links TRBV7-9 to TRBJ1-2, with D maybe TRBD1 (5 bases). This CDR3 has 13 amino acids. V lost 5 bases and J lost 3, with 10 bases in between. Looked up from germline, CDR1 is SEHNR and CDR2 is FQNEAQ (reference sequence). The CDR3 here is CASSTQTDYGYTF. For the CDR3, the DNA is TGTGCCAGCAGCACGCAGACAGACTATGGCTACACCTTC.

This clone appeared a few times. The genes are TRBV7-8 and TRBJ1-2; D possibly corresponds to TRBD1 (6 bases). Germline values: CDR1 SGHVS, CDR2 FQNEAQ. The CDR3 spans 16 residues. V lost 4 bases, J lost 7 bases, and 22 bases lay in between. In DNA form, the CDR3 reads TGTGCCAGCAGCTCTAGTACCCGGGACATGGGGGCTGGCTACACCTTC. It specifies CASSSSTRDMGAGYTF.

The chain couples TRBV4-1 to TRBJ2-1; 12 bases fit TRBD2. The germline gives CDR1 MGHRA, CDR2 YSYEKL. V was clipped by 4 bases and J by 10 bases; unmatched bases: 8. CDR3 size: 15 residues. The CDR3 DNA follows: TGCGCCAGCAGCCGCGGACTAGCGGGGTTGGGGGAGCAGTTCTTC. This encodes CASSRGLAGLGEQFF.

The count of this clone is one. The chain couples TRBV7-9 to TRBJ1-3; D is possibly TRBD1 (5 bases). In germline, CDR1 is SEHNR, CDR2 FQNEAQ (reference sequence). Trimming cost V 7 bases and J 0 bases, with 13 bases left between them. This CDR3 has 15 residues. The chain's CDR3 is CASTRGQVSGNTIYF. Written as DNA, the CDR3 is TGTGCCAGCACGCGCGGACAAGTCTCTGGAAACACCATATATTTT.

The rearrangement links TRBV19 to TRBJ1-1, with 7 bases aligning to TRBD1. This CDR3 comprises 19 residues. V shed 2 bases and J 0 bases; nucleotides not matched to a gene: 15. Germline CDR1 LNHDA, CDR2 SQIVND (reference sequence). DNA for the CDR3: TGTGCCAGTAGTATAAAGTTAGGACAGGTTCGAACCTTGAACACTGAAGCTTTCTTT. This sequence encodes CASSIKLGQVRTLNTEAFF.

The chain uses TRBV20-1 and TRBJ1-5; tentatively, D is TRBD1 (6 bases). CDR1 DFQATT and CDR2 SNEGSKA come from the germline V gene (reference sequence). This CDR3 has 13 residues. Trimming shortened V by 3 bases and J by 3 bases, and 9 bases separated the two germline ends. The CDR3 nucleotides read TGCAGTGCTAGTTACAGGGACAATCAGCCCCAGCATTTT. It translates to CSASYRDNQPQHF.